This T cell receptor beta chain was observed in a study of blood T cell repertoires in COVID-19. At the level of the study: The study drew acute and convalescent COVID-19 samples from the United States, Italy and Spain. The analysed material was cDNA or gDNA that came from T cells, B-cell-depleted T cells, or PBMCs.

Cohort assignment relied on participant-reported clinical history. In the authors' methods: Using reference gene primer amplification, nucleated cell counts were estimated. This table comes from immunoSEQ multiplex PCR, and its TCRdb copy is limited to in-frame clones, with some not included. Clone size and the V and J calls come from that table; the DNA yielded D and trimming. Among 360,000 or so clones listed, 83% were seen once. The CDR3 loop spans 15 amino acids. V was trimmed by 4 bases and J by 1 base, leaving 13 bases between them. Germline assignment: CDR1 KGHSH and CDR2 LQKENI. Sequencing used PBMCs or T cells enriched from blood (not recorded which). The receptor was isolated from a woman between 50 and 59 years old who had recovered from COVID-19. The chain combines TRBV18 with TRBJ1-1; D perhaps matches TRBD1 (6 bases). The CDR3 spells CASSQIQGANTEAFF. The DNA of the CDR3 is TGTGCCAGCTCACAAATACAGGGCGCGAACACTGAAGCTTTCTTT.